The clone carrying this TCR beta chain was observed a single time. These data belong to a study of blood T cell repertoires in COVID-19. On the study more broadly: Nucleic acid was either cDNA or gDNA, and it came from T cells, B-cell-depleted T cells, or PBMCs.

TCRdb's table, derived via immunoSEQ multiplex PCR, lists solely in-frame clones and lacks some. Among 230,000 or so clones, roughly 90% were seen once, and the ten largest hold roughly 2.2%. This CDR3 spans 15 amino acids. Germline V gives CDR1 SGHDT, CDR2 YYEEEE. The V and J ends lost 4 bases and 1 base, in that order; junction bases with no gene match: 4. Followed over time, Seattle patients had been enrolled while infection was active. The V and J genes are TRBV5-6 and TRBJ1-1; TRBD1 matches 10 bases. The sample consisted of peripheral blood. This receptor was identified in a woman aged 55-70 years with COVID-19, enrolled during active disease. The CDR3 DNA sequence: TGTGCCAGCAGCGGGACAGGGGAAACGAACACTGAAGCTTTCTTT. Protein sequence: CASSGTGETNTEAFF.